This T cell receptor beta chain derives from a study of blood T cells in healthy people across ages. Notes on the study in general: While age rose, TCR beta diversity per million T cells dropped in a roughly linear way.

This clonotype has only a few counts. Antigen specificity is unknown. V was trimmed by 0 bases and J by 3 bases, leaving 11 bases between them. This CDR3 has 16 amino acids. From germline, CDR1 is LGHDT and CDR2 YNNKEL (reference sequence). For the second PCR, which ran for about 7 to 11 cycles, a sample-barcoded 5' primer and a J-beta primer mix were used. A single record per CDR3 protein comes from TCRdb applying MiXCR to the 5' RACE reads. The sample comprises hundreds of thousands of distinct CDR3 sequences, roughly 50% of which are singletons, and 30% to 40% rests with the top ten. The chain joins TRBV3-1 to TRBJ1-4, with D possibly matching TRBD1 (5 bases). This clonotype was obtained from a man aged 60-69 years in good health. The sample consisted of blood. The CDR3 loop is CASSQEQAKANEKLFF. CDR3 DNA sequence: TGTGCCAGCAGCCAAGAACAGGCGAAGGCTAATGAAAAACTGTTTTTT.